This T cell receptor beta chain was sequenced during a study of blood T cell repertoires in COVID-19. Study-level background: The study drew acute and convalescent COVID-19 samples from the United States, Italy and Spain. PBMCs, B-cell-depleted T cells, or T cells were the source of the cDNA or gDNA that made up the material.

Authors' analysis steps: Amplifying reference gene primers gave estimates of nucleated cell counts. Using immunoSEQ multiplex PCR, the repertoire was profiled, and TCRdb retains in-frame clones only, with some absent. The V and J calls and clone size are taken from that table; D and trimming were inferred from the DNA. The sample has roughly 180,000 clones; roughly 86% are singletons. V was shortened by 2 bases and J by 3 bases, with 10 bases between the two germline ends. The CDR3 sequence is 14 residues long. Germline V gene lookup returns CDR1 PRHDT and CDR2 FYEKMQ (reference sequence). The clonotype comes from a man between 18 and 29 years old with acute or convalescent COVID-19. This chain uses TRBV13 with TRBJ1-1; D is unclear. Sequencing was done on a sample of peripheral blood. The CDR3 DNA is TGTGCCAGCAGCTTATCGAACGGGGACACTGAAGCTTTCTTT. Translation gives CASSLSNGDTEAFF.